The 28 T cell receptor beta chains in this list originate from one sample, sequenced in a study of T cells after yellow fever vaccination. One entry per CDR3 protein, called by TCRdb with MiXCR from the 5' RACE reads. The table shows about 630,000 distinct CDR3 sequences, with around an eighth occurring only once. The starting material was PBMCs, obtained on the day of the yellow fever booster vaccination. The receptors come from a man younger than 45 who received the YFV17D yellow fever vaccine.

The rearrangement links TRBV7-2 to TRBJ2-1; unclear D gene. The V gene's germline CDR1 is SGHTA and CDR2 FQGNSA. V was trimmed by 0 bases and J by 8 bases, leaving 11 bases between them. This CDR3 spans 14 amino acids. In DNA, the CDR3 is TGTGCCAGCAGCTTAGCTGCGGCCTTCCATGAGCAGTTCTTC. It translates to CASSLAAAFHEQFF.

The chain carries TRBV5-1 and TRBJ2-2; 8 nucleotides agree with TRBD2. V was clipped by 0 bases and J by 5 bases; unmatched bases: 3. Germline V gene sequence: CDR1 SGHRS, CDR2 YFSETQ. This CDR3 contains 15 residues. CDR3 in amino acids: CASSLGRGGTGELFF. The DNA for the CDR3 is TGCGCCAGCAGCTTGGGCCGCGGGGGGACCGGGGAGCTGTTTTTT.

As for this clonotype: With a much larger clone just one base away, this may be a read error. The CDR3 DNA follows: TGTGCCAGCAGCCCTGAGGGGAGAAAAATGAACACTGAAGCTTTCTTT. It yields the protein CASSPEGRKMNTEAFF. The chain joins TRBV7-2 to TRBJ1-1; D is perhaps TRBD1 (5 bases). The CDR3 runs to 16 residues. Germline CDR1 and CDR2: SGHTA and FQGNSA. The germline V and J ends were trimmed by 5 bases and 0 bases, with 16 bases remaining between them. Filled out from reference TRBV7-2 and TRBJ1-1, the complete variable domain reads GAGVSQSPSNKVTEKGKDVELRCDPISGHTALYWYRQSLGQGLEFLIYFQGNSAPDKSGLPSDRFSAERTGGSVSTLTIQRTQQEDSAVYLCASSPEGRKMNTEAFFGQGTRLTVV.

The chain is built from TRBV29-1 and TRBJ2-5, with 8 bases lining up with TRBD2. In germline, CDR1 is SQVTM, CDR2 ANQGSEA. J gave up 4 bases and V 2 bases, and 9 bases lay outside the gene matches. The CDR3 contains 15 residues. The CDR3 spells CSVEWASGHRETQYF. CDR3 bases: TGCAGCGTTGAATGGGCTAGCGGGCACCGAGAGACCCAGTACTTC.

The chain links TRBV11-1 to TRBJ2-1; 11 nucleotides line up with TRBD2. The CDR3 length is 18 residues. CDR1 and CDR2 from the germline V gene are SGHAT and FQDESV (reference sequence). Losses at the gene ends were 10 bases for V and 0 bases for J; bases not matched to a gene: 14. This CDR3 is CATPTGTSGNPSYNEQFF. CDR3 bases: TGTGCCACCCCAACCGGGACTAGCGGAAACCCCTCCTACAATGAGCAGTTCTTC.

The J gene is TRBJ1-1, the V gene TRBV20-1, with TRBD1 identical over 7 bases. Germline CDR1 reads DFQATT; CDR2 reads SNEGSKA (reference sequence). This CDR3 has 13 amino acids. J gave up 1 base and V 6 bases, and 5 bases lay outside the gene matches. CDR3 sequence reads: CSATGTANTEAFF. Here the CDR3 DNA reads TGCAGTGCCACCGGGACAGCGAACACTGAAGCTTTCTTT.

This clonotype has only a few counts. V gene TRBV14 combines with J gene TRBJ1-2, with D possibly being TRBD1 (6 bases). The germline V and J ends were trimmed by 4 bases and 1 base, with 13 bases remaining between them. CDR1 SGHDN and CDR2 FVKESK come from the germline V gene. The CDR3 spans 15 residues. The CDR3 reads CASSRPGTLNYGYTF. The CDR3 coding sequence is TGTGCCAGCAGCCGACCCGGGACACTTAACTATGGCTACACCTTC.

This chain connects TRBV5-1 to TRBJ2-3; D uncertain. The CDR3 is 13 amino acids. V lost 3 bases to trimming and J lost 4 bases, with 9 bases between them. Germline CDR1 SGHRS, CDR2 YFSETQ. The CDR3: CASSSARADTQYF. The CDR3 DNA reads TGCGCCAGCAGCTCAGCCCGCGCAGATACGCAGTATTTT. The whole variable domain, remainder taken from reference TRBV5-1 and TRBJ2-3, is KAGVTQTPRYLIKTRGQQVTLSCSPISGHRSVSWYQQTPGQGLQFLFEYFSETQRNKGNFPGRFSGRQFSNSRSEMNVSTLELGDSALYLCASSSARADTQYFGPGTRLTVL.

A few counts support this clonotype. V is TRBV29-1 and J is TRBJ1-2, with D perhaps matching TRBD1 (6 bases). The CDR3 runs 18 residues. Trimming removed 5 bases at V and 0 bases at J, with 25 bases between. The germline V gene has CDR1 SQVTM and CDR2 ANQGSEA. The CDR3 sequence: CSVLPGGQTGHTNYGYTF. The DNA for the CDR3 is TGCAGCGTTCTACCCGGGGGGCAGACCGGCCACACTAACTATGGCTACACCTTC.

The sample holds a few counts of this clonotype. This CDR3 reads CASSHLYADIQYF. The CDR3 nucleotides are TGTGCCAGCAGCCATCTCTACGCGGACATTCAGTACTTC. The chain couples TRBV6-2 or TRBV6-3 to TRBJ2-4; D unclear. From germline, CDR1 is MNHEY and CDR2 SVGEGT. The CDR3 is 13 amino acids. Trimming took off 6 bases at V and 8 bases at J, with 14 bases between the two ends.

This clonotype was counted only a few times. The chain has TRBV7-2 and TRBJ2-7; the D call may be TRBD1 or TRBD2 (5 bases each). There are 15 residues in the CDR3. Germline V gene lookup returns CDR1 SGHTA and CDR2 FQGNSA. V was cut by 5 bases and J by 1 base, with 15 bases left in between. CDR3 coding DNA: TGTGCCAGCAGCCAACAACCGGGACCATCCTACGAGCAGTACTTC. Translated: CASSQQPGPSYEQYF.

This chain uses TRBV28 with TRBJ2-7, with no clear D. CDR3 size: 15 residues. Germline CDR1 is MDHEN and CDR2 is SYDVKM. Between the trimmed V and J ends, which lost 7 bases and 0 bases, there was a span of 16 bases. CDR3 in amino acids: CASTPPPPASYEQYF. In DNA form, the CDR3 reads TGTGCCAGCACCCCTCCCCCCCCAGCCTCCTACGAGCAGTACTTC.

The table lists this clonotype with a few counts. The V and J genes are TRBV20-1 and TRBJ1-5; D might be TRBD1 (6 bases). V lost 5 bases and J lost 2, with 10 bases in between. Germline V lookup: CDR1 DFQATT, CDR2 SNEGSKA (reference sequence). The CDR3 contains 13 residues. DNA of the CDR3: TGCAGTGCTGGGGGCCCCGGCAATCAGCCCCAGCATTTT. Residues: CSAGGPGNQPQHF.

This clonotype was seen a handful of times. V usage is TRBV7-2 and J usage is TRBJ2-7; D is unclear. This CDR3 region has 12 residues. Germline V gene data show CDR1 as SGHTA and CDR2 as FQGNSA. The V gene lost 7 bases and the J gene lost 5 bases, with 12 bases spanning the gap. The CDR3 DNA is TGTGCCAGCACCCTCCACCCCCACGAGCAGTACTTC. This codes for CASTLHPHEQYF.

The chain links TRBV20-1 to TRBJ2-3; the D gene is possibly TRBD1 (5 bases). This CDR3 contains 14 residues. Germline CDR1 and CDR2: DFQATT and SNEGSKA (reference sequence). V was pared by 0 bases and J by 4 bases, with 11 bases between. DNA for the CDR3: TGCAGTGCTAGAGATCTCCAGGGATCAGATACGCAGTATTTT. Translated, it gives CSARDLQGSDTQYF.

This chain joins TRBV7-2 and TRBJ1-1; D not resolved. The V gene's germline CDR1 is SGHTA and CDR2 FQGNSA. Trimming cost V 2 bases and J 3 bases, with 7 bases left between them. This CDR3 contains 13 residues. CDR3 nucleotides: TGTGCCAGCAGCTTACAGTGGGACACTGAAGCTTTCTTT. It translates to CASSLQWDTEAFF.

V gene TRBV7-2 combines with J gene TRBJ2-1, with D perhaps matching TRBD1 (6 bases). The germline gives CDR1 SGHTA, CDR2 FQGNSA. Trimming stripped 4 bases from V and 5 bases from J, with 15 bases between. The CDR3 covers 15 residues. The CDR3 reads CASSSDPGQHNEQFF. CDR3 bases: TGTGCCAGCAGCTCAGACCCCGGACAGCACAATGAGCAGTTCTTC.

The table lists this clonotype with a few counts. The V call is TRBV3-1, the J call TRBJ1-5, with TRBD1 as a possible D gene (6 bases). V lost 3 bases, J lost 7 bases, and 7 bases lay in between. Germline CDR1 reads LGHDT; CDR2 reads YNNKEL (reference sequence). The CDR3 contains 12 residues. The DNA of the CDR3 is TGTGCCAGCAGCCACAGGGGCCAGCCCCAGCATTTT. Amino acids: CASSHRGQPQHF.

This clonotype has a handful of counts. V usage is TRBV5-6 and J usage is TRBJ1-4; D is uncertain. CDR1 SGHDT and CDR2 YYEEEE come from the germline V gene. CDR3 length: 14 amino acids. V was shortened by 1 base and J by 4 bases, with 8 bases between the two germline ends. The DNA for the CDR3 is TGTGCCAGCAGCTTGAACCAGAATAATGAAAAACTGTTTTTT. Translating gives CASSLNQNNEKLFF.

V usage is TRBV28 and J usage is TRBJ2-1; TRBD2 matches at 9 bases. Looked up from germline, CDR1 is MDHEN and CDR2 is SYDVKM. The length of the CDR3 is 12 residues. J lost 12 bases, V lost 5 bases, and 5 bases had no gene match. The CDR3 sequence is CASSRGRGGQFF. As DNA, the CDR3 is TGTGCCAGCAGTCGCGGGAGGGGCGGGCAGTTCTTC.

The CDR3 bases are TGTGCCAGCAGACCCACTGACAGGGGGAATGACGAGCAGTACTTC. Protein sequence: CASRPTDRGNDEQYF. The rearrangement links TRBV28 to TRBJ2-7; 9 bases agree with TRBD1. V shed 6 bases, J shed 5 bases, and the junction held 11 bases outside the gene matches. Germline CDR1 MDHEN, CDR2 SYDVKM. The CDR3 contains 15 residues.

This clonotype was seen a handful of times. The chain has TRBV10-3 and TRBJ1-4; 12 bases agree with TRBD1. After removal of 6 bases from V and 8 bases from J, the junction contained 7 bases not matched to a gene. Germline V gene data show CDR1 as ENHRY and CDR2 as SYGVKD. There are 15 residues in the CDR3. This chain's CDR3 is CAIRGTGGANEKLFF. As DNA, the CDR3 is TGTGCCATCAGGGGGACAGGGGGCGCGAACGAAAAACTGTTTTTT.

The J gene is TRBJ2-1, the V gene TRBV5-1, with 9 bases lining up with TRBD2. This CDR3 has 14 amino acids. Germline CDR1 SGHRS, CDR2 YFSETQ. The J segment lost 6 bases and the V segment lost 8 bases, leaving 9 bases of the junction unmatched. CDR3 in DNA: TGCGCCAGTTCGCCTAGCGGGGACCGCAATGAGCAGTTCTTC. Residues: CASSPSGDRNEQFF. The full variable domain, completed using reference TRBV5-1 and TRBJ2-1, is KAGVTQTPRYLIKTRGQQVTLSCSPISGHRSVSWYQQTPGQGLQFLFEYFSETQRNKGNFPGRFSGRQFSNSRSEMNVSTLELGDSALYLCASSPSGDRNEQFFGPGTRLTVL.

This clonotype was counted only a few times. The rearrangement joins TRBV25-1 to TRBJ2-7; TRBD1 matches 7 bases. The CDR3 is made up of 13 amino acids. Unmatched junction bases numbered 6, after V lost 7 bases and J lost 3 bases. Germline V lookup: CDR1 MGHDK, CDR2 SYGVNS. CDR3 sequence (DNA): TGTGCCAGCAACCGGGACAGAATCTACGAGCAGTACTTC. Protein product: CASNRDRIYEQYF.

The rearrangement joins TRBV15 to TRBJ1-2; D may be TRBD1 (5 bases). The CDR3 spans 19 residues. CDR1 is LNHNV, CDR2 YYDKDF, per germline (reference sequence). V was shortened by 0 bases and J by 1 base, with 21 bases between the two germline ends. CDR3 residues: CATSRDGGLLTGGNYGYTF. DNA of the CDR3: TGTGCCACCAGCAGAGATGGGGGTCTATTGACCGGGGGTAACTATGGCTACACCTTC.

The chain couples TRBV30 to TRBJ2-1, with TRBD2 matching 9 bases. CDR1 is GTSNPN and CDR2 is SVGIG in the germline V gene (reference sequence). V lost 2 bases and J lost 5; bases outside the gene matches: 7. The CDR3 is 15 residues long. In nucleotides, the CDR3 is TGTGCCTGGAGTCTAGGGACTAGCAGGAACAATGAGCAGTTCTTC. Its protein product is CAWSLGTSRNNEQFF.

This clonotype showed up just a few times. The genes are TRBV5-6 and TRBJ2-3, with 7 nucleotides matching TRBD2. This CDR3 spans 14 amino acids. CDR1 and CDR2 from the germline V gene are SGHDT and YYEEEE. V shed 4 bases, J shed 6 bases, and the junction held 8 bases outside the gene matches. The DNA for the CDR3 is TGTGCCAGCAGCGCTGGCGGGAGAGGGGATACGCAGTATTTT. Translation: CASSAGGRGDTQYF.

This clonotype showed up just a few times. The CDR3 spells CASSEAGEVSGDYEQYF. The CDR3 region has the DNA TGTGCCAGCAGTGAAGCAGGTGAGGTTAGCGGGGACTACGAGCAGTACTTC. This chain joins TRBV2 and TRBJ2-7; 8 nucleotides line up with TRBD2. V dropped 0 bases and J dropped 3; count of bases not matched to a gene: 10. The length of the CDR3 is 17 residues. Germline CDR1 is SNHLY and CDR2 is FYNNEI.